Listed below are T cell receptor beta chains from one sample, sequenced in a study of T cells in Graves' hyperthyroidism and ophthalmopathy. One entry per CDR3 protein results from TCRdb running MiXCR on the multiplex PCR reads. The sample has hundreds of thousands of distinct CDR3 sequences, 20% to 30% seen once. Sequences were obtained from blood. The receptors were sampled from a man aged 45 to 65 with Graves' hyperthyroidism. CDR3s include the opening cysteine and the closing phenylalanine or tryptophan. D genes are given only for firm matches. Only some rows state a clone size, as once, few, many or a class for expanded clones.

D gene	V gene	J gene	clone size	CDR3 DNA	CDR3 protein
TRBD1	TRBV29-1	TRBJ2-5	.	TGCAGCGTTGAGGCCTGGACAGGCGAAGAGACCCAGTACTTC	CSVEAWTGEETQYF
.	TRBV24-1	TRBJ2-1	.	TGTGCCACCAGTGATTTCCCCGTCAAAAGACTCAATGAGCAGTTCTTC	CATSDFPVKRLNEQFF
.	TRBV18	TRBJ2-1	few	TGTGCCAGCTCACCCTACGCTAGCGACTACAATGAGCAGTTCTTC	CASSPYASDYNEQFF
TRBD2	TRBV20-1	TRBJ2-1	few	TGCAGTGCTAGGGGTTCGCTAGCGGGAGGGCCATCCTACAATGAGCAGTTCTTC	CSARGSLAGGPSYNEQFF
.	TRBV6-5	TRBJ2-2	.	TGTGCCAGCAGTTACATAGTCCCCTCCACCGGGGAGCTGTTTTTT	CASSYIVPSTGELFF
.	TRBV7-9	TRBJ2-7	many	TGTGCCAGCAGCTTAGCGAGGTACGAGCAGTACTTC	CASSLARYEQYF
.	TRBV12-5	TRBJ2-1	many	TGTGCTAGTGGTTTGCAAATGACCTCCAATGAGCAGTTCTTC	CASGLQMTSNEQFF
.	TRBV12-3/TRBV12-4	TRBJ2-7	few	TGTGCCAGCAGTTTTCTTAGCTACGAGCAGTACTTC	CASSFLSYEQYF
TRBD1	TRBV28	TRBJ2-2	.	TGTGCCAGCGCAACAGGGGCCTTGAACACCGGGGAGCTGTTTTTT	CASATGALNTGELFF
.	TRBV11-3	TRBJ2-4	many	TGTGCCAGCAGCTTAGAGGGGACTTTTTCCATTCAGTACTTC	CASSLEGTFSIQYF
.	TRBV20-1	TRBJ1-5	few	TGCAGTGCTAGTGGGGGAATTGGGAGCAATCAGCCCCAGCATTTT	CSASGGIGSNQPQHF
.	TRBV12-3/TRBV12-4	TRBJ2-3	many	TGTGCCAGCAGTCCCTCCACGGGACCGACTTTAGGCACGCAGTATTTT	CASSPSTGPTLGTQYF
.	TRBV28	TRBJ2-3	few	TGTGCCAGCACCCACAGGGTTCCCAAAGAGGCGCAGTATTTT	CASTHRVPKEAQYF
TRBD2	TRBV7-3	TRBJ2-1	few	TGTGCCAGCAGCTTAGATCCTAGCGGGAGCCAGCAGTTCTTC	CASSLDPSGSQQFF
TRBD2	TRBV5-1	TRBJ2-7	.	TGCGCCAGCAGCCAAGCGGGATCCACCTACGAGCAGTACTTC	CASSQAGSTYEQYF
.	TRBV5-1	TRBJ1-1	.	TGCGCCAGCAGCACAGGGTCGGCACTAAACACTGAAGCTTTCTTT	CASSTGSALNTEAFF
TRBD1	TRBV28	TRBJ2-7	.	TGTACCAGCAGTTCAAGGGGGCTAAACCTCTACGAGCAGTACTTC	CTSSSRGLNLYEQYF
.	TRBV6-1	TRBJ2-1	.	TGTGCCAGCAGTCCCGGGAGTACGAATGAGCAGTTCTTC	CASSPGSTNEQFF
TRBD1	TRBV20-1	TRBJ1-1	.	TGCAGTGCTTCCACCGGGACAGGGGGCACTGAAGCTTTCTTT	CSASTGTGGTEAFF
TRBD2	TRBV27	TRBJ2-5	few	TGTGCCAGCAGAGTACTAGCGCAGGAGACCCAGTACTTC	CASRVLAQETQYF
TRBD1	TRBV6-9	TRBJ2-7	.	TGTGCCAGCAGTTACTTCGACAGGGGCTACGAGCAGTACTTC	CASSYFDRGYEQYF
.	TRBV2	TRBJ2-7	many	TGTGCCAGCAGTGAATCCCCCGGGAGCGAGCAGTACTTC	CASSESPGSEQYF
.	TRBV30	TRBJ2-2	few	TGTGCCTGGAGTCTATCTCGGGGGGAGCTGTTTTTT	CAWSLSRGELFF
TRBD2	TRBV20-1	TRBJ2-1	.	TGCAGTGCTAGGCTTGTCGTAGCGGGCGGAACCAATGAGCAGTTCTTC	CSARLVVAGGTNEQFF
.	TRBV7-3	TRBJ2-1	.	TGCGCCAGCAGCCACGACCCTCTTCCGGTCAATGAGCAGTTCTTC	CASSHDPLPVNEQFF
.	TRBV11-1	TRBJ1-1	.	TGTGCCAGCAGTCCCAGCGGGGTGAGGGCTGAAGCTCTCTTT	CASSPSGVRAEALF
.	TRBV12-3/TRBV12-4	TRBJ2-5	many	TGTGCCAGCAGTCCCTCAGGGAACCAAGAGACCCAGTACTTC	CASSPSGNQETQYF
.	TRBV5-1	TRBJ1-1	.	TGCGCCAGCAGCCCACTCGGGACTGAAGCTTTCTTT	CASSPLGTEAFF
.	TRBV7-2	TRBJ1-4	few	TGTGCCAGCAGTAAAAGTGCAACTAATGAAAAACTGTTTTTT	CASSKSATNEKLFF
.	TRBV27	TRBJ2-3	many	TGTGCCAGCAGTTTCACCGGGACCTACACAGATACGCAGTATTTT	CASSFTGTYTDTQYF
TRBD2	TRBV3-1	TRBJ2-3	many	TGTGCCAGCAGCCAACCGGGACTAGAAACAGATACGCAGTATTTT	CASSQPGLETDTQYF
TRBD2	TRBV20-1	TRBJ2-7	.	TGCAGTGCTCGCAGCGGGAGGGTAAACGAGCAGTACTTC	CSARSGRVNEQYF
.	TRBV6-2/TRBV6-3	TRBJ1-3	few	TGTGCCAGCAGGACTTCCTCTGGAAACACCATATATTTT	CASRTSSGNTIYF
.	TRBV9	TRBJ2-7	few	TGTGCCAGCAGCGTCACTGGGAGCTCCTACGAGCAGTACTTC	CASSVTGSSYEQYF
.	TRBV20-1	TRBJ2-1	.	TGCAGTGCTAGAGATCGGGTGAGCGTCGACTACAATGAGCAGTTCTTC	CSARDRVSVDYNEQFF
TRBD1	TRBV27	TRBJ2-5	.	TGTGCCAGCAGTACCCTCCGGGACAGACAAGAGACCCAGTACTTC	CASSTLRDRQETQYF